Presented here are 30 T cell receptor beta chains from one specimen sequenced in a study of chemoradiotherapy in HPV16-positive cancers. TCRdb's copy holds only in-frame clones and misses some; the assay was immunoSEQ multiplex PCR. The sample records 20,000 to 30,000 clones, about 90% being singletons. The material was blood, obtained from a patient who underwent chemoradiotherapy. Source of these receptors: a human donor with HPV-associated anogenital cancer.

This clone was seen just once. CDR3 region: CASSLEGTGIPNEKLFF. CDR3 in DNA: TGTGCCAGCTCCCTCGAGGGGACTGGGATCCCTAATGAAAAACTGTTTTTT. The rearrangement links TRBV18 to TRBJ1-4, with D perhaps TRBD1 (5 bases). The CDR3 totals 17 residues. Germline V gene lookup returns CDR1 KGHSH and CDR2 LQKENI. Trimming removed 6 bases at V and 3 bases at J, with 20 bases between.

The rearrangement joins TRBV11-2 to TRBJ2-3; D may be TRBD1 (5 bases). CDR1 is SGHAT, CDR2 FQNNGV, per germline. V was clipped by 5 bases and J by 6 bases, with 9 bases between them. This CDR3 region has 12 residues. The CDR3 is CASSPRADTQYF. CDR3 DNA: TGTGCCAGCAGCCCCAGGGCGGATACGCAGTATTTT.

V gene TRBV29-1 combines with J gene TRBJ1-1, with D possibly matching TRBD1 (6 bases). Trimming shortened V by 7 bases and J by 1 base, and 10 bases separated the two germline ends. The CDR3 loop spans 12 amino acids. In germline, CDR1 is SQVTM, CDR2 ANQGSEA. For the CDR3, the DNA is TGCAGCGCTTCACAGGGGAACACTGAAGCTTTCTTT. It codes for CSASQGNTEAFF.

CDR3 region: CASSPDGGDGNQPQHF. The CDR3 nucleotides read TGTGCCAGCAGCCCAGATGGGGGCGATGGCAATCAGCCCCAGCATTTT. V usage is TRBV9 and J usage is TRBJ1-5, with D tentatively TRBD1 (6 bases). Between the trimmed V and J ends, which lost 4 bases and 2 bases, there was a span of 16 bases. The CDR3 contains 16 residues. Germline V gives CDR1 SGDLS, CDR2 YYNGEE.

V usage is TRBV5-1 and J usage is TRBJ2-2, with a weak D call TRBD1 (6 bases). From germline, CDR1 is SGHRS and CDR2 YFSETQ. The CDR3 contains 14 residues. The ends were cut back, 3 bases at V and 5 bases at J, with 11 bases in the middle. The CDR3 DNA follows: TGCGCCAGCAGCTCGCAGGGGTGGACCGGGGAGCTGTTTTTT. It is translated as CASSSQGWTGELFF.

The chain joins TRBV4-3 to TRBJ1-1; 7 bases line up with TRBD1. Trimming at V came to 1 base and at J to 3 bases, leaving 8 bases not matched to a gene. There are 16 residues in the CDR3. Germline CDR1 reads LGHNA; CDR2 reads YSLEER. The CDR3, as DNA: TGCGCCAGCAGCCAAGGGGACAGCTGGAGGGACACTGAAGCTTTCTTT. It specifies CASSQGDSWRDTEAFF.

This clone rates as medium-sized. This chain uses TRBV6-5 with TRBJ1-1; D gene uncertain. The germline gives CDR1 MNHEY, CDR2 SVGAGI. Trimming left V 1 base short and J 5 bases short, with 2 bases between. This CDR3 spans 11 amino acids. The CDR3 is CASSYLTEAFF. The CDR3 region has the DNA TGTGCCAGCAGTTACTTAACTGAAGCTTTCTTT.

The chain uses TRBV29-1 and TRBJ2-3, with 10 bases that match TRBD2. Germline assignment: CDR1 SQVTM and CDR2 ANQGSEA. The CDR3 totals 15 residues. V lost 0 bases and J lost 4; bases outside the gene matches: 4. CDR3 in amino acids: CSVEDERGGPDTQYF. CDR3 coding DNA: TGCAGCGTTGAAGACGAGCGGGGGGGCCCAGATACGCAGTATTTT.

This chain uses TRBV6-1 with TRBJ1-1; the D is unclear. V lost 6 bases and J lost 4, with 12 bases in between. This CDR3 is built from 13 residues. Per germline, CDR1 MNHNS and CDR2 SASEGT. The CDR3 reads CASRDATATEAFF. The CDR3 DNA reads TGTGCCAGCAGGGATGCCACAGCCACTGAAGCTTTCTTT.

The count of this clone is one. The V gene is TRBV7-3, the J gene TRBJ2-3, with 8 positions matching TRBD2. Looked up from germline, CDR1 is SGHTA and CDR2 is FQGTGA. CDR3 length: 15 amino acids. V trimming: 5 bases; J trimming: 6 bases; junction bases outside the gene matches: 10. The CDR3 DNA sequence: TGTGCCAGCAGCCCGTCGGGGGGGCGTCGGGATACGCAGTATTTT. Translated, it gives CASSPSGGRRDTQYF.

This chain connects TRBV7-6 to TRBJ2-5; 7 bases agree with TRBD1. The J call may be incorrect, as the DNA end agrees better with TRBJ2-7. The CDR3 spans 12 residues. Germline CDR1 SGHVS, CDR2 FNYEAQ. The DNA of the CDR3 is TGTGCCAGCAGCTTAAGGGGGCGCGAGCAGTACTTC. It translates to CASSLRGREQYF.

The chain links TRBV10-1 to TRBJ2-3, with 10 bases matching TRBD2. CDR3 length: 14 residues. Germline CDR1 and CDR2: WNHNN and SYGVQD (reference sequence). The V and J ends lost 6 bases and 3 bases, in that order; junction bases with no gene match: 3. CDR3: CASSELAGTDTQYF. The CDR3 coding sequence is TGCGCCAGCAGCGAACTAGCGGGGACAGATACGCAGTATTTT.

This clone has a handful of counts. This sample includes further DNA sequences coding for the same CDR3. The chain uses TRBV27 and TRBJ2-6; no clear D gene. Germline CDR1 reads MNHEY; CDR2 reads SMNVEV (reference sequence). CDR3 size: 15 residues. V gave up 0 bases and J gave up 4 bases, with 7 bases separating them. In DNA form, the CDR3 reads TGTGCCAGCAGTTTATCAGGGTCGGGGGCCAACGTCCTGACTTTC. It encodes CASSLSGSGANVLTF.

The rearrangement uses TRBV19 and TRBJ2-5, with TRBD2 matching over 10 bases. CDR1 is LNHDA, CDR2 SQIVND, per germline (reference sequence). J gave up 1 base and V 8 bases, and 7 bases lay outside the gene matches. The CDR3 is 15 amino acids. The CDR3 protein is CASRRTSGAQETQYF. The CDR3 DNA follows: TGTGCCAGTCGCCGAACTAGCGGGGCCCAAGAGACCCAGTACTTC.

The genes are TRBV5-6 and TRBJ1-3; no clear D. CDR3 length: 16 amino acids. V dropped 0 bases and J dropped 0 bases, with 10 bases sitting between them. Germline assignment: CDR1 SGHDT and CDR2 YYEEEE. This CDR3 is CASSLGTGYSGNTIYF. The CDR3 DNA reads as TGTGCCAGCAGCTTGGGGACTGGGTACTCTGGAAACACCATATATTTT.

This clone was detected only once. V is TRBV7-3 and J is TRBJ2-1; 9 nucleotides line up with TRBD2. The CDR3 has 15 residues. The J segment lost 2 bases and the V segment lost 5 bases, leaving 4 bases of the junction unmatched. Germline V CDR1 and CDR2: SGHTA, FQGTGA. The CDR3 region has the DNA TGTGCCAGCAGCCCCGGACTAGCGACCTACAATGAGCAGTTCTTC. Amino acids: CASSPGLATYNEQFF.

Comment on this clone: A junction end diverges from the germline sequence, so it may reflect a read error. This rearrangement joins TRBV4-3 to TRBJ2-3, with D unresolved. The CDR3 extends over 11 amino acids. Germline V gives CDR1 LGHNA, CDR2 YSLEER. The chain's CDR3 is CASSQDPASGF. CDR3 coding DNA: TGCGCCAGCAGCCAAGATCCAGCCTCAGGTTTT.

The chain recombines TRBV18 with TRBJ2-7; D may correspond to TRBD1 or TRBD2 (5 bases each). The CDR3 contains 15 residues. Trimming took off 2 bases at V and 3 bases at J, with 14 bases between the two ends. Germline V lookup: CDR1 KGHSH, CDR2 LQKENI. CDR3 in DNA: TGTGCCAGCTCACCAGTTAGGGACCCAGTCTACGAGCAGTACTTC. This gives the protein CASSPVRDPVYEQYF.

The rearrangement uses TRBV6-1 and TRBJ1-1; D is possibly TRBD1 (5 bases). Germline V gene lookup returns CDR1 MNHNS and CDR2 SASEGT. V dropped 9 bases and J dropped 3 bases, with 20 bases sitting between them. The CDR3 sequence is 15 residues long. Here the CDR3 DNA reads TGTGCCAGTTATGACAGAGGGCTGAGTGACACTGAAGCTTTCTTT. Its protein is CASYDRGLSDTEAFF.

The chain is built from TRBV9 and TRBJ2-1, with D possibly called TRBD1 or TRBD2 (5 bases each). This CDR3 has 13 residues. Trimming removed 2 bases from V and 10 bases from J, with 13 bases in between. In germline, CDR1 is SGDLS, CDR2 YYNGEE. CDR3 sequence reads: CASSVNNRGEQFF. CDR3 DNA: TGTGCCAGCAGCGTGAACAATCGGGGCGAGCAGTTCTTC.

The V call is TRBV14, the J call TRBJ2-3, with D unresolved. V was cut by 4 bases and J by 1 base, with 0 bases left in between. Germline CDR1 is SGHDN and CDR2 is FVKESK. The CDR3 runs to 11 residues. The CDR3 sequence is CASSRTDTQYF. CDR3 nucleotides: TGTGCCAGCAGCCGCACAGATACGCAGTATTTT.

The chain uses TRBV6-5 and TRBJ2-1; 10 bases fit TRBD2. This CDR3 has 15 amino acids. With 2 bases clipped from V and 7 bases from J, the junction kept 5 bases outside the gene matches. Germline V gene data show CDR1 as MNHEY and CDR2 as SVGAGI. The CDR3 nucleotides are TGTGCCAGCAGTTACGGGCTAGCGGGGGCTAATGAGCAGTTCTTC. Amino acid sequence: CASSYGLAGANEQFF.

This clone was seen more than once but under ten times. V is TRBV13 and J is TRBJ2-3; weak D call: TRBD2 (7 bases). CDR3 size: 14 residues. CDR1 is PRHDT, CDR2 FYEKMQ, per germline (reference sequence). V was clipped by 8 bases and J by 3 bases, with 15 bases between them. In DNA, the CDR3 is TGTGCCAGCGAAGGTGGGGGGGCGACAGATACGCAGTATTTT. The encoded protein is CASEGGGATDTQYF.

J is TRBJ2-1 and V is TRBV9, with no clear D. The CDR3 is 12 residues long. CDR1 and CDR2 from the germline V gene are SGDLS and YYNGEE. The V and J ends lost 1 base and 7 bases respectively, with 6 bases between them. The CDR3 sequence is CASSVSENEQFF. The CDR3 region has the DNA TGTGCCAGCAGCGTATCCGAGAATGAGCAGTTCTTC.

The rearrangement uses TRBV11-3 and TRBJ1-1, with D maybe TRBD1 (5 bases). The V and J ends lost 5 bases and 6 bases respectively, with 10 bases between them. The CDR3 length is 12 residues. Per germline, CDR1 SGHNT and CDR2 YENEEA. The DNA for the CDR3 is TGTGCCAGCAGCCGGGGGAGGGCTGAAGCTTTCTTT. Translated, it gives CASSRGRAEAFF.

The rearrangement joins TRBV28 to TRBJ1-2; 8 positions agree with TRBD1. Germline CDR1 is MDHEN and CDR2 is SYDVKM. The V and J ends lost 6 bases and 3 bases, in that order; junction bases with no gene match: 6. The CDR3 has 14 amino acids. CDR3 residues: CASSSGQGDYGYTF. CDR3 nucleotide sequence: TGTGCCAGCAGCTCTGGACAGGGAGACTATGGCTACACCTTC.

The J gene is TRBJ2-5, the V gene TRBV19; D might be TRBD2 (6 bases). Trimming pared 2 bases from V and 2 bases from J, leaving 12 bases between. Germline V gene lookup returns CDR1 LNHDA and CDR2 SQIVND (reference sequence). This CDR3 region has 15 residues. CDR3 in DNA: TGTGCCAGTAGTATACTCGGGAGCCCTCAAGAGACCCAGTACTTC. It translates to CASSILGSPQETQYF.

This rearrangement joins TRBV19 to TRBJ1-6; weak D call: TRBD1 (5 bases). CDR3 length equals 15 residues. Germline V gene sequence: CDR1 LNHDA, CDR2 SQIVND (reference sequence). Between the trimmed V and J ends, which lost 3 bases and 11 bases, there was a span of 17 bases. The DNA of the CDR3 is TGTGCCAGTAGTATCGGCGGGGCCGAAGGGGCACCCCTCCACTTT. Translating it yields CASSIGGAEGAPLHF.

The CDR3 protein is CASTRQGSDSPLHF. CDR3 nucleotides: TGTGCCAGCACCCGACAGGGATCGGATTCACCCCTCCACTTT. The V gene is TRBV2, the J gene TRBJ1-6; 7 positions agree with TRBD1. Germline lookup yields CDR1 SNHLY and CDR2 FYNNEI. This CDR3 contains 14 residues. V dropped 7 bases and J dropped 8; count of bases not matched to a gene: 8.

J is TRBJ2-2 and V is TRBV11-2; D is ambiguous. The length of the CDR3 is 15 residues. Germline V gene lookup returns CDR1 SGHAT and CDR2 FQNNGV. The V end was cut by 0 bases, the J end by 4 bases, with 9 bases between. CDR3 in DNA: TGTGCCAGCAGCTTAGAACAGCTATTCACCGGGGAGCTGTTTTTT. Amino acid sequence: CASSLEQLFTGELFF.